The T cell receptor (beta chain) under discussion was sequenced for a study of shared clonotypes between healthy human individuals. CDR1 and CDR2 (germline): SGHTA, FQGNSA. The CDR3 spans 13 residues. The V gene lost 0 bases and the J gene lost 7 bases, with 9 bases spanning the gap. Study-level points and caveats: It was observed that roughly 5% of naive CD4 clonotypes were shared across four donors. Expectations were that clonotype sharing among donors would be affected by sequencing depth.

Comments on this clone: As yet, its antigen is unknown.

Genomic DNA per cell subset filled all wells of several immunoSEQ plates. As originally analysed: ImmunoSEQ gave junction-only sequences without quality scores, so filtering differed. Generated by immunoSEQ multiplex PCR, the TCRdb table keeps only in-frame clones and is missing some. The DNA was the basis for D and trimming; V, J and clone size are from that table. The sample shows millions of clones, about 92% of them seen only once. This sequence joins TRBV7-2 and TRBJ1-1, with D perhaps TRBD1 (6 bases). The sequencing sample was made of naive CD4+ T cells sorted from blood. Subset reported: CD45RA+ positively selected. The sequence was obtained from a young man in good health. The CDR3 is CASSLARTVEAFF. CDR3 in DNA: TGTGCCAGCAGCTTAGCCCGGACAGTTGAAGCTTTCTTT.